The rows below give T cell receptor beta chains drawn from one sample of a study of blood T cell repertoires in COVID-19. Here immunoSEQ multiplex PCR was the method, and the copy in TCRdb shows in-frame clones only, minus some. The top ten hold roughly 10% of the sample, which has 270,000 or so clones, about 90% seen once. The sample comprised peripheral blood. The receptors stem from a woman between 25 and 40 years old with COVID-19, enrolled during active disease. Both conserved end residues are part of each CDR3. Each record gives: clone size, D gene, J gene, V gene, CDR3 DNA, CDR3 protein. The D gene is left open where the match is weak. The size of a clone is reported for some rows only, either as once, few or many, or as a class for expanded clones.

>NA|TRBD1|TRBJ1-1|TRBV5-4
TGTGCCAGCACCGAGGACAGGGGCTTAGGAAACACTGAAGCTTTCTTT
CASTEDRGLGNTEAFF
>NA|NA|TRBJ1-4|TRBV11-2
TGTGCCAGCAGCTCCCGCAGTGATGAAAAACTGTTTTTT
CASSSRSDEKLFF
>NA|TRBD1|TRBJ2-7|TRBV7-6
TGTGCCAGCAGCTCCACGGACAGGGGAGACTACGAGCAGTACTTC
CASSSTDRGDYEQYF
>NA|NA|TRBJ1-2|TRBV5-1
TGCGCCAGCAGCTTGGCCGGCAGGGAATCGGGCTACACCTTC
CASSLAGRESGYTF
>once|TRBD2|TRBJ2-1|TRBV6-4
TGTGCCAGCAGTGTTGACGGGGGGTCCTACAATGAGCAGTTCTTC
CASSVDGGSYNEQFF
>NA|NA|TRBJ2-5|TRBV10-2
TGCGCCAGTACCCCAACGGGATTCCTGGAGACCCAGTACTTC
CASTPTGFLETQYF
>NA|NA|TRBJ2-7|TRBV28
TGTGCCAGCAGTTTAGATCCAGTCTCCTACGAGCAGTACTTC
CASSLDPVSYEQYF
>NA|NA|TRBJ1-4|TRBV30
TGTGCCTGGAGTAAGACAGTGTTCGGTGAAAAACTGTTTTTT
CAWSKTVFGEKLFF
>NA|NA|TRBJ1-5|TRBV19
TGTGCCAGTAGTTTTACTCTACAGGCGTACAATCAGCCCCAGCATTTT
CASSFTLQAYNQPQHF
>NA|NA|TRBJ1-1|TRBV6-5
TGTGCCAGCAGTTATTCAGGCCAGGGGCCCACTGAAGCTTTCTTT
CASSYSGQGPTEAFF
>NA|TRBD1|TRBJ1-5|TRBV19
TGTGCCAGTAGTCCCCACAGGGGTGGGAGCAATCAGCCCCAGCATTTT
CASSPHRGGSNQPQHF
>once|NA|TRBJ1-1|TRBV19
TGTGCCAGTAGTAACGGGGGGAACACTGAAGCTTTCTTT
CASSNGGNTEAFF